Here is one T cell receptor beta chain with its context. What this receptor recognizes is not known. Base qualities were left out, and no much larger clone turns up one base away. The germline V end is reduced by 3 bases and the J end by 12 bases; junction bases left unmatched: 10. The CDR3 has 14 amino acids, counting the end cysteine and phenylalanine. The DNA shown is the 42-base CDR3, in frame from base 1. According to the germline V gene, CDR1 reads SGHRS and CDR2 reads YFSETQ. The library was prepared using the immunoSEQ multiplex PCR assay. Imported from immuneACCESS, the table was reduced by TCRdb to in-frame sequences with V and J called. These copies leave out some clones; in studies compared against another copy, an unresolved V gene accounts for under half, and the cause of the remainder is not known. For this sample the table gives around 250,000 clones, of which around 80% were detected only once. 13% of the sample comes from the top ten.

The data originate from a study of control samples from healthy donors and cancer patients (dated by TCRdb to the early 2020s). The TCR originated in a woman between 55 and 75 years old with lung cancer. Sequences were obtained from PBMCs. The chain is encoded by TRBV5-1 joined to TRBJ1-4, and 8 bases in between align with TRBD1. The DNA sequence follows: TGCGCCAGCAGCTATACAGGGGGACCAAGGGAACTGTTTTTT. It translates to CASSYTGGPRELFF.